The sample holds a few counts of the clone carrying this T cell receptor beta chain. As yet, its antigen is unknown. This entry belongs to a study of STAT5B mutations in CD4+ large granular lymphocyte leukemia. Overall study context: Healthy donors showed HLA-associated enrichment of the CDR3 'QG' motif. Findings and caveats of the study: Without HLA matching, higher CD4+ than CD8+ T-LGLL clonality could reflect small sample size.

Germline-derived CDR1 and CDR2 are ENHRY and SYGVKD. CDR3 length equals 14 residues. Germline trimming cut 4 bases from V and 2 bases from J; bases unmatched to any gene: 4. Repertoires were generated with immunoSEQ multiplex PCR, while TCRdb's copy carries only in-frame clones and drops some. The sample yields some 21,000 clones, 70% to 80% seen once. The TCR originated in a human donor in good health. Material: CD4+ T cells from blood buffy coats. V gene TRBV10-3 combines with J gene TRBJ1-1; 7 nucleotides line up with TRBD1. CDR3 nucleotides: TGTGCCATCAGTGGAGAGGGGGCTAACACTGAAGCTTTCTTT. The encoded protein is CAISGEGANTEAFF.